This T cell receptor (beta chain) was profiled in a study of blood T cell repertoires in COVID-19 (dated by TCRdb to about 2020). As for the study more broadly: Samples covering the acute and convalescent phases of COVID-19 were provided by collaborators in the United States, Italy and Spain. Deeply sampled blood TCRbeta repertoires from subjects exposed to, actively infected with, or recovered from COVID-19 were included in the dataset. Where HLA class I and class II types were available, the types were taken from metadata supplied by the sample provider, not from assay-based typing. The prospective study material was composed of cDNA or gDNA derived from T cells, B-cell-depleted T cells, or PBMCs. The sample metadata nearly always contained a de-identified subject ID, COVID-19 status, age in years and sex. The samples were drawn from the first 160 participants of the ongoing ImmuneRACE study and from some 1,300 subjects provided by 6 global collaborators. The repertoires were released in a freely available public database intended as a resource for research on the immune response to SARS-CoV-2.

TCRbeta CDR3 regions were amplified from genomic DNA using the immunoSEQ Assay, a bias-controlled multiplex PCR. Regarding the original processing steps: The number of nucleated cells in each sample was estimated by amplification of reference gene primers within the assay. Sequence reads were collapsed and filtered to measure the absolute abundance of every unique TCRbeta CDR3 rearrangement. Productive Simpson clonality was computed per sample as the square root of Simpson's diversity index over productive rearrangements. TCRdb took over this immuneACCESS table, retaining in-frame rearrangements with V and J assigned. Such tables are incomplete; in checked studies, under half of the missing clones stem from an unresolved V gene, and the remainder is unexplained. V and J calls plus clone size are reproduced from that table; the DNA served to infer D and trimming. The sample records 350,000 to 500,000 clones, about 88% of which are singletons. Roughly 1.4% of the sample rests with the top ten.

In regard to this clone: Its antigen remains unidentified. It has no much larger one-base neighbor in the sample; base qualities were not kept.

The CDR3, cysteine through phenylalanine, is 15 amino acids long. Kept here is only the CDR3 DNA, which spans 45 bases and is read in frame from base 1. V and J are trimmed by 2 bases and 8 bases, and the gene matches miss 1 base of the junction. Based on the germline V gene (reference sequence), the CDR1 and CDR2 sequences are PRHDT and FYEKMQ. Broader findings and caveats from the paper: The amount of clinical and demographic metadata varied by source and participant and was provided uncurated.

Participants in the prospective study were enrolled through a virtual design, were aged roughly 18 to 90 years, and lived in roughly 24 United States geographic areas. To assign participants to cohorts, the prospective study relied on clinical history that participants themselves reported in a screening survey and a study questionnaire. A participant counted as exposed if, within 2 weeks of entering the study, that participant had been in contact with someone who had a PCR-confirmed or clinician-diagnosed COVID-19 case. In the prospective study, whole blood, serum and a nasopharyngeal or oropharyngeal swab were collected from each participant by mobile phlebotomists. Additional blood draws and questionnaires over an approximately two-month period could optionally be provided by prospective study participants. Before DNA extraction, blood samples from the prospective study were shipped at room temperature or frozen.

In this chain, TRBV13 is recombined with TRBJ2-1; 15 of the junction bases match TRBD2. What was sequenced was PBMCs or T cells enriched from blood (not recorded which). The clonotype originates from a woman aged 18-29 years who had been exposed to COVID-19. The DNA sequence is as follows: TGTGCCAGCAGCTTAAGGACTAGCGGGGGGGATGAGCAGTTCTTC. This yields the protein CASSLRTSGGDEQFF. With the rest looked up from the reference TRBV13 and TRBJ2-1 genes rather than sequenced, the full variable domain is AAGVIQSPRHLIKEKRETATLKCYPIPRHDTVYWYQQGPGQDPQFLISFYEKMQSDKGSIPDRFSAQQFSDYHSELNMSSLELGDSALYFCASSLRTSGGDEQFFGPGTRLTVL.